The 21 T cell receptor beta chains listed next were all sequenced from one sample in a study of post-analysis software for immune sequencing data (dated by TCRdb to between 2014 and 2017). These receptors' targets are unknown. Study-level results and caveats: Significantly higher frequencies in patients than in controls were found for roughly 5 TRBV segments, including TRBV5-6, TRBV5-1 and TRBV20-1.

Libraries were constructed by PCR. The reads were generated on an Illumina HiSeq 2500. To reduce PCR and sequencing biases, unique molecular identifiers were incorporated into the TCR beta cDNA libraries. TCRdb ran its own pipeline on the public reads, namely fastp trimming at Q25 and MiXCR clone calling, and kept in-frame beta chains. Entries that share a CDR3 protein sequence are merged under the most common genes and DNA. The sample profile shows about 540,000 distinct CDR3 sequences; under 40% of them were found once. The top ten clones comprise 4.5% to 7.5% of the sample. The material sequenced was blood. The origin of the receptors is a girl aged 2-17 years with multiple sclerosis.

In this sample, this clonotype turned up a few times. CDR3 amino acids: CASSFPGLNQNIQYF. CDR3 nucleotides: TGTGCCAGCAGCTTCCCAGGACTAAACCAAAACATTCAGTACTTC. This rearrangement joins TRBV7-9 to TRBJ2-4; D perhaps matches TRBD2 (6 bases). Trimming took 3 bases from V and 5 from J, leaving 14 bases between them. The V gene's germline CDR1 is SEHNR and CDR2 FQNEAQ (reference sequence). This CDR3 has 15 amino acids.

This clonotype was picked up a small number of times. The CDR3 region is CASSPTRGSSYEQYF. The CDR3 DNA is TGTGCCAGCAGTCCCACGAGGGGGAGCTCCTACGAGCAGTACTTC. The chain is built from TRBV6-5 and TRBJ2-7; D possibly corresponds to TRBD1 (6 bases). V lost 5 bases and J 0 bases, leaving 14 bases between the germline ends. Looked up from germline, CDR1 is MNHEY and CDR2 is SVGAGI. The CDR3 consists of 15 residues.

The chain recombines TRBV27 with TRBJ1-5, with D tentatively TRBD1 (5 bases). This CDR3 comprises 14 residues. V gave up 7 bases and J gave up 0 bases, with 10 bases separating them. CDR1 MNHEY and CDR2 SMNVEV come from the germline V gene (reference sequence). DNA of the CDR3: TGTGCCAGCAAGGGGAGGGATAGCAATCAGCCCCAGCATTTT. Its protein product is CASKGRDSNQPQHF.

The chain combines TRBV5-1 with TRBJ1-4, with 7 bases matching TRBD1. The V segment lost 3 bases and the J segment 5 bases; nucleotides outside the gene matches: 7. This CDR3 has 15 residues. CDR1 is SGHRS, CDR2 YFSETQ, per germline. The DNA of the CDR3 is TGCGCCAGCAGCTCGGACAGGTGGAGAAATGAAAAACTGTTTTTT. Its translation is CASSSDRWRNEKLFF.

Only a few counts were recorded for this clonotype. The chain carries TRBV3-1 and TRBJ2-3; D unclear. The germline V gene encodes CDR1 LGHDT and CDR2 YNNKEL (reference sequence). Between the trimmed V and J ends, which lost 3 bases and 5 bases, there was a span of 15 bases. The CDR3 spans 15 residues. CDR3 bases: TGTGCCAGCAGCCAGGTTCTCCTTCTTCAAGATACGCAGTATTTT. Amino acid sequence: CASSQVLLLQDTQYF.

This chain connects TRBV29-1 to TRBJ2-7; 9 bases are shared with TRBD2. Losses at the gene ends were 5 bases for V and 6 bases for J; bases not matched to a gene: 8. Germline lookup yields CDR1 SQVTM and CDR2 ANQGSEA. The CDR3 is 13 residues long. The CDR3 sequence: CSVHSGGLGEQYF. The CDR3 DNA is TGCAGCGTTCATAGCGGGGGCTTGGGCGAGCAGTACTTC.

The chain is built from TRBV5-1 and TRBJ2-4; 7 nucleotides agree with TRBD2. The CDR3 is 13 amino acids. Germline V CDR1 and CDR2: SGHRS, YFSETQ. V lost 7 bases, J lost 4 bases, and 5 bases stayed unmatched. CDR3 in DNA: TGCGCCAGCCGCGGGGGAGAAAAAAACATTCAGTACTTC. This codes for CASRGGEKNIQYF.

This clonotype has a handful of counts. V gene TRBV29-1 combines with J gene TRBJ2-7; 9 nucleotides match TRBD1. The J segment lost 6 bases and the V segment lost 6 bases, leaving 9 bases of the junction unmatched. CDR1 SQVTM and CDR2 ANQGSEA come from the germline V gene. The CDR3 contains 13 residues. This CDR3 is CSVHGTGISEQYF. As DNA, the CDR3 is TGCAGCGTCCACGGGACAGGGATCAGCGAGCAGTACTTC.

The sample holds a few counts of this clonotype. J is TRBJ2-7 and V is TRBV5-1, with 7 bases that match TRBD1. The length of the CDR3 is 12 residues. Germline-derived CDR1 and CDR2 are SGHRS and YFSETQ. J lost 3 bases, V lost 6 bases, and 3 bases had no gene match. CDR3 sequence reads: CASIGTDYEQYF. DNA for the CDR3: TGCGCCAGCATCGGGACAGACTACGAGCAGTACTTC.

The chain recombines TRBV15 with TRBJ1-5; no clear D. CDR1 and CDR2 (germline): LNHNV, YYDKDF (reference sequence). This CDR3 is 15 amino acids long. Trimming removed 0 bases at V and 3 bases at J, with 9 bases between. The CDR3 DNA reads as TGTGCCACCAGCAGAGAACGGCAGCTCAATCAGCCCCAGCATTTT. As protein: CATSRERQLNQPQHF.

This chain joins TRBV7-9 and TRBJ2-3; 7 positions agree with TRBD1. V was clipped by 6 bases and J by 4 bases; unmatched bases: 4. From germline, CDR1 is SEHNR and CDR2 FQNEAQ (reference sequence). The CDR3 contains 13 residues. The CDR3 here is CASSQQGSDTQYF. The CDR3 coding sequence is TGTGCCAGCAGTCAACAGGGGTCAGATACGCAGTATTTT.

This rearrangement joins TRBV20-1 to TRBJ2-3; D tentatively reads TRBD1 or TRBD2 (5 bases each). The CDR3 spans 16 residues. Germline V CDR1 and CDR2: DFQATT, SNEGSKA (reference sequence). V was cut by 0 bases and J by 6 bases, with 19 bases left in between. The CDR3, as DNA: TGCAGTGCTAGAGACCGGTTCAGGGACCTGCGGGATACGCAGTATTTT. Amino acid sequence: CSARDRFRDLRDTQYF.

This clonotype appeared a few times. The chain has TRBV5-1 and TRBJ2-5, with 9 nucleotides matching TRBD1. The J segment lost 0 bases and the V segment lost 4 bases, leaving 10 bases of the junction unmatched. The CDR3 loop spans 17 amino acids. CDR1 and CDR2 (germline): SGHRS, YFSETQ. The CDR3 DNA is TGCGCCAGCAGCCTGACAGGGGGGGGCGTACACCAAGAGACCCAGTACTTC. Translated: CASSLTGGGVHQETQYF.

This clonotype was seen more than once but under ten times. The rearrangement uses TRBV5-1 and TRBJ1-2; tentatively, D is TRBD1 (5 bases). Germline V CDR1 and CDR2: SGHRS, YFSETQ. V was trimmed by 0 bases and J by 2 bases, leaving 11 bases between them. The CDR3 totals 15 residues. CDR3 amino acids: CASSLAGDGNYGYTF. CDR3 nucleotide sequence: TGCGCCAGCAGCTTGGCTGGGGACGGGAACTATGGCTACACCTTC.

This clonotype was seen a single time. The junction departs from germline at one end; a sequencing error may be responsible. V usage is TRBV5-5 and J usage is TRBJ2-7; 11 bases are shared with TRBD1. Germline values: CDR1 SGHKS, CDR2 YYEKEE (reference sequence). The CDR3 runs to 16 residues. DNA for the CDR3: TGCGCCAGCAGCCAAGATAGGGGGACAGGGGGTAGGGAGCAGTACTTC. This codes for CASSQDRGTGGREQYF.

The rearrangement joins TRBV4-1 to TRBJ2-5; D is undetermined. The CDR3 consists of 15 residues. Trimming left V 0 bases short and J 5 bases short, with 13 bases between. The germline CDR1 and CDR2 sequences are MGHRA and YSYEKL. The CDR3 is CASSQDQTTGETQYF. In DNA, the CDR3 is TGCGCCAGCAGCCAAGACCAGACAACCGGGGAGACCCAGTACTTC.

This clonotype came up a few times. The CDR3 here is CSAPRGSNNEQFF. DNA of the CDR3: TGCAGTGCCCCCCGGGGGTCCAACAATGAGCAGTTCTTC. The chain has TRBV20-1 and TRBJ2-1, with D perhaps matching TRBD2 (6 bases). The V and J ends lost 6 bases and 5 bases respectively, with 14 bases between them. The CDR3 is made up of 13 amino acids. CDR1 and CDR2 from the germline V gene are DFQATT and SNEGSKA (reference sequence).

The chain joins TRBV11-2 to TRBJ2-7; D is ambiguous. There are 15 residues in the CDR3. Per germline, CDR1 SGHAT and CDR2 FQNNGV. V gave up 4 bases and J gave up 2 bases, with 15 bases separating them. CDR3 amino acids: CASSSITRKPYEQYF. The CDR3 region has the DNA TGTGCCAGCAGCTCAATAACACGGAAGCCCTACGAGCAGTACTTC. Looking up the rest from reference TRBV11-2 and TRBJ2-7 gives the full variable domain: EAGVAQSPRYKIIEKRQSVAFWCNPISGHATLYWYQQILGQGPKLLIQFQNNGVVDDSQLPKDRFSAERLKGVDSTLKIQPAKLEDSAVYLCASSSITRKPYEQYFGPGTRLTVT.

The rearrangement uses TRBV20-1 and TRBJ2-7; maybe TRBD2 (6 bases). V lost 7 bases to trimming and J lost 6 bases, with 19 bases between them. This CDR3 spans 13 amino acids. The germline gives CDR1 DFQATT, CDR2 SNEGSKA (reference sequence). The CDR3 nucleotides read TGCAGTGGTACCGGCGGGGATCGCGCCGAGCAGTACTTC. Its protein is CSGTGGDRAEQYF.

This clonotype showed up just a few times. The chain has TRBV4-2 and TRBJ2-5; 8 nucleotides match TRBD1. The ends lost 3 bases at V and 5 bases at J; junction bases unmatched: 14. The germline gives CDR1 LGHNA, CDR2 YNFKEQ. The CDR3 is 17 residues long. CDR3 in DNA: TGTGCCAGCAGCCAGCGCGCCGGGACAGGCCGATGGGAGACCCAGTACTTC. Translated, it gives CASSQRAGTGRWETQYF.

This chain links TRBV7-2 with TRBJ1-4; D uncertain. Deletions cut 0 bases from V and 7 bases from J, with 12 bases between. CDR3 length equals 15 residues. Germline CDR1 reads SGHTA; CDR2 reads FQGNSA. The DNA of the CDR3 is TGTGCCAGCAGCTTAGCCCCTCCGCCCGGTGAAAAACTGTTTTTT. Translating it yields CASSLAPPPGEKLFF.